This T cell receptor (beta chain) appears in the sequencing data of a study of blood T cell repertoires in COVID-19. Study summary: Material from acute and convalescent COVID-19 was sourced from the United States, Italy and Spain. PBMCs, B-cell-depleted T cells, or T cells were the source of the cDNA or gDNA that made up the material.

The CDR3 is 15 residues long. The V end was cut by 4 bases, the J end by 1 base, with 15 bases between. Germline-derived CDR1 and CDR2 are SGDLS and YYNGEE. Per the original data handling: Researchers report that nucleated cell counts were estimated from reference gene primer amplification. Using immunoSEQ multiplex PCR, the repertoire was profiled, and TCRdb retains in-frame clones only, with some absent. Clone size and the V and J calls come from that table; the DNA yielded D and trimming. The data hold roughly 57,000 clones, with 75% to 95% observed a single time. In this sample, this clone turned up once.

The chain links TRBV9 to TRBJ2-7; possibly TRBD2 for D (5 bases). The receptor comes from a man aged 80 or over with acute or convalescent COVID-19. The source material was peripheral blood. In DNA form, the CDR3 reads TGTGCCAGCAGCCCACGGACGGAGGCTTCCTACGAGCAGTACTTC. Translating it yields CASSPRTEASYEQYF. The full variable domain, rest sourced from reference TRBV9 and TRBJ2-7, is DSGVTQTPKHLITATGQRVTLRCSPRSGDLSVYWYQQSLDQGLQFLIQYYNGEERAKGNILERFSAQQFPDLHSELNLSSLELGDSALYFCASSPRTEASYEQYFGPGTRLTVT.